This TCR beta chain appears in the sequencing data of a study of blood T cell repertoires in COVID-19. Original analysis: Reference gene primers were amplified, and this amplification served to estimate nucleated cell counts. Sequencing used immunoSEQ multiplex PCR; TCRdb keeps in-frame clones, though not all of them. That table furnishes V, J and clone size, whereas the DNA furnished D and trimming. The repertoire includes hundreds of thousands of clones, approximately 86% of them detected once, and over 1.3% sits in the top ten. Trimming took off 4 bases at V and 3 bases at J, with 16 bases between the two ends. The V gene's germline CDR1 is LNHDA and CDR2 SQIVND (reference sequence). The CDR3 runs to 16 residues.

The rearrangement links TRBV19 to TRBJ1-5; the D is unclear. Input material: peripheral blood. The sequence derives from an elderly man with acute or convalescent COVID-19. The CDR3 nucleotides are TGTGCCAGTAGTACACCCCAGCGGGCTTACAATCAGCCCCAGCATTTT. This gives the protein CASSTPQRAYNQPQHF.